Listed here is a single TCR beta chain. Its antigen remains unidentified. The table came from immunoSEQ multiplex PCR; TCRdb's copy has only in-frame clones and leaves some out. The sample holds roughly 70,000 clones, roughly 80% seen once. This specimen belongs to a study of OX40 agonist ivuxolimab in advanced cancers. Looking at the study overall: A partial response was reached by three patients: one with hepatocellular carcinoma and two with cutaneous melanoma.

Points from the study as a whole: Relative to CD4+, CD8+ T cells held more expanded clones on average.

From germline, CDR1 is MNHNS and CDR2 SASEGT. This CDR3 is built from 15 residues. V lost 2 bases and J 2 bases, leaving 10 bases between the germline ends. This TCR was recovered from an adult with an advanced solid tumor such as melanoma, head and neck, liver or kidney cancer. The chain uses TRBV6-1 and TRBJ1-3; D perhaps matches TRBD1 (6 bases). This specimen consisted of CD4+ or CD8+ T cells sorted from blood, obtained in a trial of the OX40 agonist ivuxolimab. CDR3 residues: CASSESTGPGNTIYF. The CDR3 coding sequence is TGTGCCAGCAGTGAATCCACAGGGCCTGGAAACACCATATATTTT.